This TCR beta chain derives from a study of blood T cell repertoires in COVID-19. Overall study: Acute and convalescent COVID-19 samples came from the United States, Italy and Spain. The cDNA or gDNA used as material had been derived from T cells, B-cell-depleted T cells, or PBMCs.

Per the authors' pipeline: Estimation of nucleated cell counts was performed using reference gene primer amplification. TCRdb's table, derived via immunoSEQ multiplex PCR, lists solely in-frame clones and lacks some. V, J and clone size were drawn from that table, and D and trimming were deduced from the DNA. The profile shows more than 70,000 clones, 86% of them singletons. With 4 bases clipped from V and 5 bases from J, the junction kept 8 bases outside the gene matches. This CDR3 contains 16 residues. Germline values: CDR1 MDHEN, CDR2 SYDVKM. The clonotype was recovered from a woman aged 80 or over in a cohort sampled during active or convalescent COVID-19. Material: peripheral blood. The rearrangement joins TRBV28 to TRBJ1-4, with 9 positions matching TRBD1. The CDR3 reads CASSSDRGPANEKLFF. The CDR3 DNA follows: TGTGCCAGCAGTTCGGACAGGGGCCCAGCCAATGAAAAACTGTTTTTT. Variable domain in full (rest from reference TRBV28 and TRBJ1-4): DVKVTQSSRYLVKRTGEKVFLECVQDMDHENMFWYRQDPGLGLRLIYFSYDVKMKEKGDIPEGYSVSREKKERFSLILESASTNQTSMYLCASSSDRGPANEKLFFGSGTQLSVL.